The source of this T cell receptor beta chain is a study of shared clonotypes between healthy human individuals. Study-level results: Investigators expected sequencing depth to affect clonotype sharing among donors. Across several donors, naive CD4 shared 5% to 5.5%, naive CD8 approximately 3.5%, memory CD4 roughly 2.1%, memory CD8 0.4% to 0.5%.

Naive CD8 cells lacked CD45RO and underwent positive selection for CCR7, leaving out terminally differentiated effector memory CD45RA+ cells. The germline V gene has CDR1 LNHDA and CDR2 SQIVND (reference sequence). Deletions cut 1 base from V and 3 bases from J, with 12 bases between. This CDR3 contains 16 residues. Concerning this clone itself: Its antigen is still unknown.

Template for every sorted-subset replicate PCR totaled about 200 ng DNA, roughly 30,000 T cell genomes. The data were produced by immunoSEQ multiplex PCR, yet TCRdb's version contains in-frame clones alone and is incomplete. The profile covers 2 million to 2.5 million clones, with under 95% appearing a single time and around 1.7% taken by the ten largest. The sample consisted of naive CD8+ T cells from PBMCs. The chain is built from TRBV19 and TRBJ2-2, with D possibly TRBD2 on 6 matching bases. The TCR comes from a man between 18 and 29 years old in good health. Some clones in this sample may be carry-over from other donors' samples. The CDR3 DNA sequence: TGTGCCAGTAGTATAGTGCGGGGTTGGGACACCGGGGAGCTGTTTTTT. This encodes CASSIVRGWDTGELFF.